Listed below are T cell receptor beta chains from one sample, sequenced in a study of brain T cells in children with intractable seizures. The method was immunoSEQ multiplex PCR; TCRdb's version includes in-frame clones alone and lacks a portion of them. The repertoire includes tens of thousands of clones, approximately 94% of them detected once, and over 1.5% sits in the top ten. Sequencing was performed on peripheral blood, taken at surgery. The receptor source for this set is a boy in the first two years of life with tuberous sclerosis and intractable seizures. CDR3s include the opening cysteine and the closing phenylalanine or tryptophan. D genes are given only for firm matches. Only part of the rows carry a size: once, few, many, or a class if the clone is expanded.

CDR3,DNA,V,D,size,J
CASSEGGNTEAFF,TGTGCCAGCAGTGAAGGGGGGAACACTGAAGCTTTCTTT,TRBV2,.,once,TRBJ1-1
CASSLSTGYGYTF,TGTGCCAGCAGCTTGTCGACTGGCTATGGCTACACCTTC,TRBV11-2,.,.,TRBJ1-2
CASSPGVVNTEAFF,TGTGCCAGCAGCCCAGGGGTGGTGAACACTGAAGCTTTCTTT,TRBV5-4,.,once,TRBJ1-1
CASSVELWASGNTIYF,TGTGCCAGCAGCGTAGAACTTTGGGCCTCTGGAAACACCATATATTTT,TRBV9,.,.,TRBJ1-3
CASSAARGSSDTQYF,TGTGCCAGCAGCGCAGCGCGGGGGAGCTCAGATACGCAGTATTTT,TRBV9,TRBD2,.,TRBJ2-3
CASSMGLAGGQETQYF,TGCGCCAGCAGCATGGGACTAGCGGGGGGGCAAGAGACCCAGTACTTC,TRBV5-1,TRBD2,.,TRBJ2-5
CASTYLDVLNTEAFF,TGTGCCAGCACCTACCTAGACGTGTTGAACACTGAAGCTTTCTTT,TRBV2,.,few,TRBJ1-1
CASSQEPRDRGDSPLHF,TGCGCCAGCAGCCAAGAGCCCCGGGACAGGGGAGATTCACCCCTCCACTTT,TRBV4-1,TRBD1,once,TRBJ1-6
CATSDGTGVDEQYF,TGTGCCACCAGTGACGGGACAGGGGTCGACGAGCAGTACTTC,TRBV24-1,TRBD1,once,TRBJ2-7
CASSYSVSGANVLTF,TGTGCCAGCAGTTACTCGGTCTCTGGGGCCAACGTCCTGACTTTC,TRBV6-5,.,.,TRBJ2-6
CAWSVHSNTEAFF,TGTGCCTGGAGTGTACACAGTAACACTGAAGCTTTCTTT,TRBV30,.,.,TRBJ1-1
CASSLYPPGNEQFF,TGTGCCAGCAGTTTATATCCCCCAGGCAATGAGCAGTTCTTC,TRBV28,.,.,TRBJ2-1
CASRPPTSGDSYEQYF,TGTGCCAGCAGGCCCCCGACTAGCGGGGACTCCTACGAGCAGTACTTC,TRBV2,TRBD2,.,TRBJ2-7
CASSLGSGAYEQYF,TGTGCCAGTAGTCTAGGGTCGGGGGCCTACGAGCAGTACTTC,TRBV19,.,once,TRBJ2-7
CASSPGTGEYEQYF,TGTGCCAGCAGCCCGGGGACAGGAGAGTACGAGCAGTACTTC,TRBV11-2,TRBD1,.,TRBJ2-7
CASSGPDRNVNGYTF,TGTGCCAGCAGCGGGCCTGACAGGAATGTAAATGGCTACACCTTC,TRBV7-2,.,.,TRBJ1-2
CASSLSVDTQYF,TGTGCCAGCAGCTTGTCCGTAGATACGCAGTATTTT,TRBV5-4,.,.,TRBJ2-3
CASSVTSAGNEQFF,TGTGCCAGCAGCGTCACTAGCGCCGGGAATGAGCAGTTCTTC,TRBV9,TRBD2,.,TRBJ2-1
CASSLSGRASETQYF,TGCGCCAGCAGTTTGAGCGGGAGGGCATCAGAGACCCAGTACTTC,TRBV5-1,TRBD2,.,TRBJ2-5
CASSRLAGYEQYF,TGTGCCAGCAGCCGACTAGCGGGATACGAGCAGTACTTC,TRBV7-2,TRBD2,.,TRBJ2-7
CASSPSGWQVVATNEKLFF,TGTGCCAGCAGTCCCTCAGGGTGGCAGGTTGTAGCAACTAATGAAAAACTGTTTTTT,TRBV28,.,.,TRBJ1-4
CASSQDLTGSYNEQFF,TGCGCCAGCAGCCAAGACCTCACGGGATCCTACAATGAGCAGTTCTTC,TRBV4-1,.,.,TRBJ2-1
CASSRIGIAEYNEQFF,TGCGCCAGCAGCCGGATTGGGATAGCGGAGTACAATGAGCAGTTCTTC,TRBV5-1,.,.,TRBJ2-1
CASRQTGGDTEAFF,TGTGCCAGCAGACAGACAGGGGGGGACACTGAAGCTTTCTTT,TRBV6-5,TRBD1,.,TRBJ1-1
CSARDPTGQFF,TGCAGTGCTAGAGACCCTACCGGGCAGTTCTTC,TRBV20-1,.,.,TRBJ2-1
CASSPQPTSGRTTDTQYF,TGTGCCAGCAGCCCACAACCGACTAGCGGGCGAACTACAGATACGCAGTATTTT,TRBV7-8,TRBD2,.,TRBJ2-3
CASTQQRGYEQYF,TGTGCCAGCACCCAACAAAGGGGCTACGAGCAGTACTTC,TRBV6-5,.,.,TRBJ2-7
CASSHTSGKSETQYF,TGTGCCAGCAGCCACACTAGCGGGAAATCGGAGACCCAGTACTTC,TRBV11-3,TRBD2,few,TRBJ2-5
CASSQTGTAATNEKLFF,TGTGCCAGCAGCCAAACCGGGACAGCTGCAACTAATGAAAAACTGTTTTTT,TRBV14,TRBD1,.,TRBJ1-4
CASSLRQYQETQYF,TGCGCCAGCAGCTTGAGGCAGTACCAAGAGACCCAGTACTTC,TRBV5-1,.,.,TRBJ2-5
CASGLSRVRHTEAFF,TGTGCCAGCGGTCTTTCGAGGGTGCGTCACACTGAAGCTTTCTTT,TRBV3-1/TRBV3-2,.,.,TRBJ1-1
CASSPEPSTDTQYF,TGTGCCAGCAGTCCCGAACCTAGCACAGATACGCAGTATTTT,TRBV2,.,.,TRBJ2-3
CASSRGPNEKLFF,TGTGCCAGCAGCCGGGGCCCAAATGAAAAACTGTTTTTT,TRBV7-8,.,.,TRBJ1-4
CASSPRETGENEQFF,TGTGCCAGCAGCCCGAGGGAGACAGGGGAAAATGAGCAGTTCTTC,TRBV5-8,TRBD1,.,TRBJ2-1
CASSDRQGSGANVLTF,TGTGCCAGCAGTGATAGACAGGGTTCTGGGGCCAACGTCCTGACTTTC,TRBV6-4,TRBD1,.,TRBJ2-6
CASSLQRGGAYNEQFF,TGTGCCAGCAGCTTACAGAGGGGGGGGGCCTACAATGAGCAGTTCTTC,TRBV7-8,.,.,TRBJ2-1
CASRHSKGTTEAFF,TGTGCCAGCAGACATTCAAAGGGGACCACTGAAGCTTTCTTT,TRBV6-5,.,.,TRBJ1-1
CASSLGTAFF,TGTGCCAGCAGCTTGGGAACGGCTTTCTTT,TRBV7-9,.,.,TRBJ1-1
CASSHVPGLANDEQFF,TGTGCCAGCAGCCATGTACCGGGACTAGCGAATGACGAGCAGTTCTTC,TRBV4-2,TRBD2,.,TRBJ2-1
CASRGYAGRMNEQFF,TGTGCCAGCAGGGGTTATGCGGGTCGGATGAATGAGCAGTTCTTC,TRBV2,.,.,TRBJ2-1